This TCR beta chain was documented in a study of blood T cells in healthy people across ages. The ends were cut back, 6 bases at V and 0 bases at J, with 8 bases in the middle. Germline V CDR1 and CDR2: ENHRY, SYGVKD. CDR3 size: 13 residues. The use of a sample-barcoded 5' primer and a J-beta primer mix characterized a second PCR of 7 to 11 cycles. Each single sample gave us at least 3 million CDR3-containing paired-end reads. TCRdb used MiXCR to reprocess the 5' RACE reads, holding one entry per CDR3 protein. The table shows 1,800,000 or so distinct CDR3 sequences, with approximately 39% occurring only once.

V is TRBV10-3 and J is TRBJ1-2, with D possibly being TRBD1 (5 bases). The specimen was blood. The source of this sequence is a human donor in good health. The chain's CDR3 is CAIRDSANYGYTF. The CDR3 coding sequence is TGTGCCATCAGAGACAGCGCTAACTATGGCTACACCTTC.